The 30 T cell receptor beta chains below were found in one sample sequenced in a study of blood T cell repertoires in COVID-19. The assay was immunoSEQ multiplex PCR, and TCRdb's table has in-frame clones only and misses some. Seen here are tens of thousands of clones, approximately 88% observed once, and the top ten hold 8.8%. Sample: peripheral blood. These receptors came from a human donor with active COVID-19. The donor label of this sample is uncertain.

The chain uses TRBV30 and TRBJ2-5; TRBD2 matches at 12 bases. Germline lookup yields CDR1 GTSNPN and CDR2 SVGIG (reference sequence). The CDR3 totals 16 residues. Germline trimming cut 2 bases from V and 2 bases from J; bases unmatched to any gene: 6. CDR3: CAWSTWTSGTQETQYF. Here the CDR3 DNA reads TGTGCCTGGAGTACTTGGACTAGCGGGACGCAAGAGACCCAGTACTTC.

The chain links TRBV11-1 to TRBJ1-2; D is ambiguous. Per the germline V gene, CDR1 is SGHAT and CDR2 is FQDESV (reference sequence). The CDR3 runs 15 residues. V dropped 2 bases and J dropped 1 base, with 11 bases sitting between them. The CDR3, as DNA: TGTGCCAGCAGCTTATATCTGCGGGGTAACTATGGCTACACCTTC. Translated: CASSLYLRGNYGYTF.

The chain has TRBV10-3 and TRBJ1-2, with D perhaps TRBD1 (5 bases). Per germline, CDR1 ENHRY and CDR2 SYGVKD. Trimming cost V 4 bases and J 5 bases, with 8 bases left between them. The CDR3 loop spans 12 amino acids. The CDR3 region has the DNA TGTGCCATCAGTGGAGACAGATATGGCTACACCTTC. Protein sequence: CAISGDRYGYTF.

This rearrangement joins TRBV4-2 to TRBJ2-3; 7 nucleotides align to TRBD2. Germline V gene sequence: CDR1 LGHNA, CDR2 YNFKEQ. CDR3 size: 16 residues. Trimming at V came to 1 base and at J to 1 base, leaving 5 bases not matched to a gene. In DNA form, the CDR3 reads TGTGCCAGCAGCCAAGTAGGGACTACTCGCACAGATACGCAGTATTTT. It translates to CASSQVGTTRTDTQYF.

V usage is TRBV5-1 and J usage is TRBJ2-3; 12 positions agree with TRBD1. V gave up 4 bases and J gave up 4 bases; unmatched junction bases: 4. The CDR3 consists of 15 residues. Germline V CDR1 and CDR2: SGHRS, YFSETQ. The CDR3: CASSLGQGAPDTQYF. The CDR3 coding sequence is TGCGCCAGCAGCCTGGGACAGGGGGCTCCAGATACGCAGTATTTT. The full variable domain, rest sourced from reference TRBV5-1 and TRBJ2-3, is KAGVTQTPRYLIKTRGQQVTLSCSPISGHRSVSWYQQTPGQGLQFLFEYFSETQRNKGNFPGRFSGRQFSNSRSEMNVSTLELGDSALYLCASSLGQGAPDTQYFGPGTRLTVL.

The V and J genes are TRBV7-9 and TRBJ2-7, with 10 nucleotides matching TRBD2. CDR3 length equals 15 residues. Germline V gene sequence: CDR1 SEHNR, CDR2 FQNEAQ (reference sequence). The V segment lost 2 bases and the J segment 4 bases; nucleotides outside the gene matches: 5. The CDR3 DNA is TGTGCCAGCAGCTTATCAAGGACTAGCGGATACGAGCAGTACTTC. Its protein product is CASSLSRTSGYEQYF.

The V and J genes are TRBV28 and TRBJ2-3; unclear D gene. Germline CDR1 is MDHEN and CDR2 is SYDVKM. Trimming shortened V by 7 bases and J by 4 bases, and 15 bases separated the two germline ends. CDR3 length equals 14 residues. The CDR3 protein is CASTYQQVADTQYF. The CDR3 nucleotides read TGTGCCAGCACATATCAGCAGGTTGCAGATACGCAGTATTTT.

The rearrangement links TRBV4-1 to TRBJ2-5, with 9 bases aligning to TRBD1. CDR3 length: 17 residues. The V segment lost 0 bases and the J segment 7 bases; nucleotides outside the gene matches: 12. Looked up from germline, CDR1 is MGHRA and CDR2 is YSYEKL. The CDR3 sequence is CASSQDSDRGLVWTQYF. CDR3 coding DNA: TGCGCCAGCAGCCAAGACTCGGACAGGGGACTGGTGTGGACCCAGTACTTC.

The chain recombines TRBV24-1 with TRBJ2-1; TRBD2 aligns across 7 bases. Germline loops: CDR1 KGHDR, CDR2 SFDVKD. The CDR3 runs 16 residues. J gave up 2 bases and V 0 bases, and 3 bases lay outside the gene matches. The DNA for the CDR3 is TGTGCCACCAGTGATTTGCCCAGCGGGACCTACAATGAGCAGTTCTTC. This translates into CATSDLPSGTYNEQFF.

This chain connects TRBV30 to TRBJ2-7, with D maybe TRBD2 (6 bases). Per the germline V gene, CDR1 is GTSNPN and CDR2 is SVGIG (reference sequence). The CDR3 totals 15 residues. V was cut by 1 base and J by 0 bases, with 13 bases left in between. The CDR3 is CAWSGGDLSSYEQYF. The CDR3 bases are TGTGCCTGGAGTGGGGGGGACCTGAGCTCCTACGAGCAGTACTTC.

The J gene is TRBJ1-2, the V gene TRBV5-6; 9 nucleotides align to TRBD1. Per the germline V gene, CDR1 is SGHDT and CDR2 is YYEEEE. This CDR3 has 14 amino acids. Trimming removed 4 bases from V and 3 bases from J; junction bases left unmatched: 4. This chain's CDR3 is CASSGTGTDYGYTF. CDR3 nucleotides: TGTGCCAGCAGCGGGACAGGGACAGACTATGGCTACACCTTC.

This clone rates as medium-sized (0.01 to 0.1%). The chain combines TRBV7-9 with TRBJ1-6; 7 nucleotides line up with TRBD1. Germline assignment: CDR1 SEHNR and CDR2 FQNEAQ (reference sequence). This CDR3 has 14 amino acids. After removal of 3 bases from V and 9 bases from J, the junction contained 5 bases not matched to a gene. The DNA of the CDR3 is TGTGCCAGCAGCTTCGGACAGGCTCGTTCACCCCTCCACTTT. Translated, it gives CASSFGQARSPLHF.

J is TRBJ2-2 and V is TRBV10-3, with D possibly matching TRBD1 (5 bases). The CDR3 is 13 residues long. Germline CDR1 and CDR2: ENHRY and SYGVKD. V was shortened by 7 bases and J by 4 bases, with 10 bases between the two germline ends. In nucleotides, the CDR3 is TGTGCCATCACTTCAAGGGGCACCGGGGAGCTGTTTTTT. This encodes CAITSRGTGELFF.

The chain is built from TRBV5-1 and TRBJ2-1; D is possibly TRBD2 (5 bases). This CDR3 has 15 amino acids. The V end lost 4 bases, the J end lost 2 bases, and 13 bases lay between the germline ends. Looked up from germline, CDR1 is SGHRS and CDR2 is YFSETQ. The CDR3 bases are TGCGCCAGCAGCGCAGGACTGGAAACCTACAATGAGCAGTTCTTC. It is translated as CASSAGLETYNEQFF.

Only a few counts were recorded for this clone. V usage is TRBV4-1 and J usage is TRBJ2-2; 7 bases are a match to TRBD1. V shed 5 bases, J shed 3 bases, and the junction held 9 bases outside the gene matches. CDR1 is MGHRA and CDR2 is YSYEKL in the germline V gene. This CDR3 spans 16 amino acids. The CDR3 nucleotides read TGCGCCAGCAGCTATTTGGCCGGGACAGACACCGGGGAGCTGTTTTTT. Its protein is CASSYLAGTDTGELFF.

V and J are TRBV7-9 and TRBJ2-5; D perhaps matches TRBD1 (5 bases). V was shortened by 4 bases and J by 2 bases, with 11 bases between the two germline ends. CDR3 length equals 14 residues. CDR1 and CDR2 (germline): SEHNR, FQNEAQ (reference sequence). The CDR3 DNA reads TGTGCCAGCAGCTACCAAGGGGCTCAAGAGACCCAGTACTTC. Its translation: CASSYQGAQETQYF.

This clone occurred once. This CDR3 is CSALSETNTEAFF. The CDR3, as DNA: TGCAGCGCCCTAAGTGAAACGAACACTGAAGCTTTCTTT. The V call is TRBV29-1, the J call TRBJ1-1; D unclear. The CDR3 contains 13 residues. V dropped 7 bases and J dropped 1 base, with 13 bases sitting between them. CDR1 is SQVTM, CDR2 ANQGSEA, per germline.

This CDR3 is CASSIRQGLYGYTF. CDR3 nucleotide sequence: TGTGCCAGCAGTATAAGACAGGGCCTCTATGGCTACACCTTC. V and J are TRBV27 and TRBJ1-2, with TRBD1 matching 7 bases. The CDR3 covers 14 residues. V shed 5 bases, J shed 4 bases, and the junction held 7 bases outside the gene matches. Germline values: CDR1 MNHEY, CDR2 SMNVEV (reference sequence).

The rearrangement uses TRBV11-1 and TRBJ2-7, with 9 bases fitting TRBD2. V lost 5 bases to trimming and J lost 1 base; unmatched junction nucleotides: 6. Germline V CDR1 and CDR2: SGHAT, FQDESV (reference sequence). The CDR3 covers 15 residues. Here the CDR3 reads CASSTSSGASYEQYF. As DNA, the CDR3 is TGTGCCAGCAGCACCTCTAGCGGGGCTTCCTACGAGCAGTACTTC.

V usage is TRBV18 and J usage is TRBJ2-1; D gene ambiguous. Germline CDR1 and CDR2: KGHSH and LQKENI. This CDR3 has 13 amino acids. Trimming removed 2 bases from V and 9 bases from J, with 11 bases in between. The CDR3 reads CASSPSSPAEQFF. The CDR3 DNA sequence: TGTGCCAGCTCACCATCTAGTCCCGCTGAGCAGTTCTTC.

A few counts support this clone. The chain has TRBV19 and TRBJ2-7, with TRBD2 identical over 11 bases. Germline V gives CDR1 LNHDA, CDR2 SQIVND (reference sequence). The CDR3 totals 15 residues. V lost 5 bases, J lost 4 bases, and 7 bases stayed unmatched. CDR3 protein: CASSGGLAALYEQYF. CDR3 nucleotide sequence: TGTGCCAGTAGTGGGGGACTAGCGGCCCTATACGAGCAGTACTTC.

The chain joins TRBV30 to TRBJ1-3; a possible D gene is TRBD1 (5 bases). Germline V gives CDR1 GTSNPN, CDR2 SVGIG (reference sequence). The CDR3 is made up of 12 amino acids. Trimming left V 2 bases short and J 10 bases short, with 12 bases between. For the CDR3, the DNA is TGTGCCTGGAGTAGCACCGGGGGGACCATATATTTT. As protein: CAWSSTGGTIYF.

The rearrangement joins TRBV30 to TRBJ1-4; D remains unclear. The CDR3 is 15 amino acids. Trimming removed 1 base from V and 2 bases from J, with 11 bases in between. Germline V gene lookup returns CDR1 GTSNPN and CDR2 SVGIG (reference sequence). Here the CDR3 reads CAWSAPMRTNEKLFF. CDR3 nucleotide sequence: TGTGCCTGGAGTGCCCCAATGCGGACTAATGAAAAACTGTTTTTT.

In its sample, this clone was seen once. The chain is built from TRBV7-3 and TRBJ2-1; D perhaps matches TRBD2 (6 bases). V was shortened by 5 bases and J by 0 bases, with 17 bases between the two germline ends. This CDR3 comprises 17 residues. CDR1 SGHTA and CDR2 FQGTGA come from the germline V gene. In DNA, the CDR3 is TGTGCCAGCAGCCCTATAGCGGTCCCGAGCTCCTACAATGAGCAGTTCTTC. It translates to CASSPIAVPSSYNEQFF.

The CDR3 nucleotides are TGTGCCAGTAGTAGGGAAGGACAGGGGTACAATGAGCAGTTCTTC. It yields the protein CASSREGQGYNEQFF. The V gene is TRBV19, the J gene TRBJ2-1, with TRBD1 identical over 9 bases. This CDR3 spans 15 amino acids. Trimming took 4 bases from V and 4 from J; bases not matched to a gene: 5. CDR1 is LNHDA and CDR2 is SQIVND in the germline V gene (reference sequence).

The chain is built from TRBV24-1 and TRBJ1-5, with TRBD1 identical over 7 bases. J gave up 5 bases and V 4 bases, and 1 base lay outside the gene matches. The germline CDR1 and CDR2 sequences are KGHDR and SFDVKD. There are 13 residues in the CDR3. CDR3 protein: CATSDRGDQPQHF. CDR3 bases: TGTGCCACCAGTGACAGGGGGGATCAGCCCCAGCATTTT.

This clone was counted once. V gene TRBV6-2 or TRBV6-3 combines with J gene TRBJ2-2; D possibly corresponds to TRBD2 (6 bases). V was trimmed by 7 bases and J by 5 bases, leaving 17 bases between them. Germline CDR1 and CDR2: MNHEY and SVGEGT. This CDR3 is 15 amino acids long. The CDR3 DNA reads TGTGCCAGCACCCCAGTCGGTGGGGGGACCGGGGAGCTGTTTTTT. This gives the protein CASTPVGGGTGELFF.

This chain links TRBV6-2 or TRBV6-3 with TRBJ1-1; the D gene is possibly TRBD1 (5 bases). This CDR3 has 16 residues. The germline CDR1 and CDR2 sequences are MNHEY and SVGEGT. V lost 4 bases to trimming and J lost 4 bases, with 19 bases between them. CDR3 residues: CASSFGSGGAGTEAFF. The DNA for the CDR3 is TGTGCCAGCAGTTTCGGGTCTGGTGGGGCTGGCACTGAAGCTTTCTTT.

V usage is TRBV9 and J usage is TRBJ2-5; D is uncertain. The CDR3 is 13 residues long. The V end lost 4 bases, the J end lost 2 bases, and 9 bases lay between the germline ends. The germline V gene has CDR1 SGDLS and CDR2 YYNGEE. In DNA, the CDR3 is TGTGCCAGCAGCCCCGAGTTTCAAGAGACCCAGTACTTC. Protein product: CASSPEFQETQYF. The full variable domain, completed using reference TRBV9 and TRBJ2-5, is DSGVTQTPKHLITATGQRVTLRCSPRSGDLSVYWYQQSLDQGLQFLIQYYNGEERAKGNILERFSAQQFPDLHSELNLSSLELGDSALYFCASSPEFQETQYFGPGTRLLVL.

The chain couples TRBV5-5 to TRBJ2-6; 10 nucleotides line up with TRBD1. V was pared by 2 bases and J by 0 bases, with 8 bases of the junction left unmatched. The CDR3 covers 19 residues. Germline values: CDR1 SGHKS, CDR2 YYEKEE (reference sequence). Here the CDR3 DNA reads TGTGCCAGCAGCTTCTTACAGACAGGGGGCCGCTCTGGGGCCAACGTCCTGACTTTC. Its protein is CASSFLQTGGRSGANVLTF.